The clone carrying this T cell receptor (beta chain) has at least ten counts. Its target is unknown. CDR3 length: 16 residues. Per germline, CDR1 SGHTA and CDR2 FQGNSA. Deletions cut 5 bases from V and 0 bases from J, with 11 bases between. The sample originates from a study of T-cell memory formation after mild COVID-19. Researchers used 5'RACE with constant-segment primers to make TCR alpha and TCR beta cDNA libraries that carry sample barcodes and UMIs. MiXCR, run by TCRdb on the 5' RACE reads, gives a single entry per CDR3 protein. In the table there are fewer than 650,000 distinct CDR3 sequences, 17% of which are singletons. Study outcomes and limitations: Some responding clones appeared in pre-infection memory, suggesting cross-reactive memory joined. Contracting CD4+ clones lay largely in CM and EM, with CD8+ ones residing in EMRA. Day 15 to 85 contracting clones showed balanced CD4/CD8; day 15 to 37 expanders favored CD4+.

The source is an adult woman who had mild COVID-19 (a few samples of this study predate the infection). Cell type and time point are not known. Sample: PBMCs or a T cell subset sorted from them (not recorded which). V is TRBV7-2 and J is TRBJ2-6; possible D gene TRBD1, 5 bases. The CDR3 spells CASSRDSNSGANVLTF. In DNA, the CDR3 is TGTGCCAGCAGCCGAGACAGTAACTCTGGGGCCAACGTCCTGACTTTC.